This T cell receptor beta chain was identified in a study of cytomegalovirus exposure and HLA in healthy donors listed by TCRdb under 2017. Regarding the study in general: An earlier analysis of under 600 of the donors reported more than 250 Gb of sequence data and some 120 million unique TCR beta sequences from roughly 180 million T cells. About 330 gigabases of sequencing data and 91 million or so unique TCR sequences made up an early release that covered 500 to 650 HLA-typed donors. Among the roughly 400 genotyped donors, approximately 77% belonged to the genetic ancestry cluster associated with self-reported Caucasian donors. The aim of the study was to test whether cataloging public T cell receptors could identify signatures of past pathogen exposure. The study profiled the T cell repertoires of hundreds of subjects by immunosequencing and related them to cytomegalovirus serostatus. A separate validation cohort of about 110 different subjects was used in addition to the 666-subject first cohort. To predict cytomegalovirus infection status, the study brought together high-throughput TCR immunosequencing, statistical association of individual TCRs with disease status, and machine learning. A later analysis re-analyzed previously published TCR beta repertoires from about 730 donors and added high-resolution HLA genotyping to study TCR occurrence patterns. The later analysis used no new phenotypic data to find candidate immune exposures, relying instead on TCR beta sequences and their occurrence across donors. An earlier analysis of approximately 500 of the donors applied high-throughput TCR beta sequencing to assess whether each TCR beta V gene segment acted as functional or pseudogenic. Donor age, sex, ethnicity and CMV serostatus were collected together with the repertoire data. In a later genetic analysis, genome-wide SNP genotypes for about 65% of the roughly 700 donors were used, and that subset was treated as a discovery cohort. Every discovery cohort repertoire had been produced on one sequencing platform. HLA typing covered class I and class II loci at four-digit resolution. The number of typed donors differed by locus: about 620-640 for A, B, C, DRB1 and DQB1; some 500 for DQA1; 606 for DPA1; and about 450 for DPB1. Roughly five DR-DQ haplotypes were treated as single units for association and clustering because of strong linkage in the cohort. On average, over 200,000 unique TCR beta nucleotide sequences were sequenced per donor among 398 genotyped donors of the cohort, with roughly 18% of those sequences being non-productive.

In total, approximately 700 healthy bone marrow donors made up the cohort. All cohort members were sampled while nominally healthy, although unrecorded immune exposures were likely present. The donor tested CMV seropositive, placing the donor among the 289 seropositive members of the cohort. A peripheral blood sample was provided by each donor, and peripheral blood mononuclear cells were used for TCR beta sequencing. Genomic DNA extraction from the blood cell samples was performed with the Qiagen DNeasy Blood Extraction Kit. The receptor library was made with the immunoSEQ multiplex PCR assay. For the multiplex PCR, a mixture combining 60 forward primers for TCR Vbeta segments and 13 reverse primers for TCR Jbeta segments was used. A multiplex PCR assay on genomic DNA amplified the CDR3 region of rearranged TCR beta genes. On the Illumina HiSeq System, the amplified TCR beta libraries were sequenced as 87-base-pair reads. Concerning the study's data processing: A later analysis counted about 80 million unique TCR beta chains across the 500 to 850 repertoires, and some 11 million of these chains were shared by at least two donors. Raw reads were error-corrected and collapsed into unique sequences with a nearest-neighbor algorithm that merged closely related sequences to remove PCR and sequencing errors. V, D and J gene segments were assigned by aligning CDR3 sequences to IMGT reference sequences. Each retained sequence needed at least a six-nucleotide match to both a V gene segment and a J gene segment. Rearrangements were classified as productive when the CDR3 lacked stop codons and remained in frame with V and J, and all other rearrangements were classified as non-productive. CDR3 was defined according to IMGT convention as the region running from the second conserved V-encoded cysteine to the conserved J-encoded phenylalanine. In an earlier analysis of more than 550 of the donors, sequences lacking an unambiguous match to a single V gene segment were excluded. In an earlier analysis of a few hundred of the donors, V segments were called functional above 56.7% productive rearrangements and were called segregating when the between-donor standard deviation exceeded 5%. A statistical classification framework was developed to diagnose cytomegalovirus status using the catalog of TCR beta chain sequences. V and J gene assignment, in a later analysis, came from comparing TCR nucleotide sequences with IMGT/GENE-DB human TR gene sequences. Using the TCRdist pipeline, a later analysis assigned CDR3 sequences along with most-parsimonious VDJ recombination scenarios. In a later analysis, each TCR beta chain was defined by its CDR3 amino acid sequence together with its V-gene family, and reads lacking a unique V-gene family were excluded. To address suspected cross-contamination and a sequencing artifact, a later analysis removed around 590 highly shared, low-generation-probability nucleotide sequences. A later analysis calculated a clonal expansion index for each public chain from normalized within-repertoire ranks of inferred template counts. In a later analysis, generation probabilities were computed with a VDJ recombination model fitted to out-of-frame rearrangements, and the resulting probabilities were checked against IGoR. A later analysis scored TCR-TCR, TCR-HLA and TCR-CMV co-occurrence with hypergeometric tests, applying a repertoire-size bias correction to TCR pairs. In a later analysis, false discovery rates were estimated by permuting HLA or CMV assignments 20 times. In a later analysis, co-occurring TCRs were grouped using DBSCAN, and TCRdist sequence similarity was added for clustering within HLA-allele-positive subsets. Repertoires with fewer than 30,000 or more than 120,000 public chains were left out of co-occurrence clustering, as were five repertoires with anomalous nucleotide sharing. TCRdb carries this immuneACCESS record with in-frame sequences only. Its versions omit some clonotypes, under half of them owing to an unresolved V gene in the studies checked, with the rest unexplained. That table is the source of V, J and clone size, and D and trimming were worked out from the DNA. The sample records 120,000 or so clones, under 20% of which are singletons. The ten largest clones add up to approximately 2.6% of the sample.

Trimming costs V 1 base and J 0 bases, and their ends lie 11 bases apart. From its cysteine to its phenylalanine, the CDR3 spans 16 amino acids. Kept here is only the CDR3 DNA, which spans 48 bases and is read in frame from base 1. CDR1 and CDR2 are drawn from the germline V gene: SGHRS, YFSETQ. Overall study results and their limits: Strong co-occurrence of HLA alleles, especially DR and DQ, made assigning TCR associations to individual alleles difficult. A further reported finding was that TCR beta sequences accurately predicted the HLA-A and HLA-B alleles for most subjects in the first cohort. According to a later genetic analysis, donors in an Asian-associated ancestry cluster had fewer N-insertions in productive TCRs than the roughly 670-donor mean. In a later genetic analysis, a missense DCLRE1C variant was associated with V-gene and J-gene trimming of TCR beta chains, and the association was replicated in an independent cohort. According to a later analysis, parvovirus B19, influenza, CMV and Epstein-Barr virus appeared linked to several top co-occurrence clusters. A later analysis associated 15,000 to 20,000 TCR beta sequences with specific HLA alleles at a false discovery rate of 0.05. A group of highly shared sequence variants was considered likely to be a technical artifact of the sequencing pipeline. In the study, some 180 TCR beta chains were listed as associated with cytomegalovirus. The earlier analysis of about 600 of the donors excluded approximately 17 rarely observed V segments, including chromosome 9 orphons, because counts were too low. Correlated functional status among segregating V segments might be attributable to linkage disequilibrium, but an unknown experimental factor could not be ruled out. A few of the identified cytomegalovirus-associated TCR beta chains were confirmed in vitro to be specific for cytomegalovirus antigens. Most CMV-associated TCR beta chains appeared to be HLA-restricted in a later analysis, and the HLA associations seemed to be driven largely by CMV exposure. Because HLA typing was unavailable for some donors at each locus, only the typed subset was used in association tests. Some IMGT-functional V segments, including TRBV6-2 and TRBV6-3, could not be told apart with the 87-base-pair reads, so those segments were excluded. For the cohort, immune exposure information was limited to CMV serostatus. According to the authors, the approach could potentially be generalized to other disease states and immunological phenotypes. Broadly in line with IMGT annotations, most TCR beta V segments showed up in productive rearrangements about 87% or about 30% of the time in an earlier analysis of around 600 of the donors. The classifier was reported to diagnose cytomegalovirus status with high specificity and sensitivity in both the original cohort and the validation cohort. The cohort was sequenced for TCR beta chains only, and without alpha or paired-chain data the features that could be detected were limited. In a later analysis, TCR association rates were found to vary across HLA loci, with the most associated TCRs seen for DRB1 alleles and the fewest for HLA-C alleles. Roughly uniform sequencing depth across donors was assumed in presence/absence analyses, although this assumption may not hold. Most TCR sequences were observed very rarely across donors, whereas some public TCRs were present in many individuals. In a later analysis, HLA-associated TCR beta chains showed more clonal expansion and lower generation probabilities than non-associated chains that were equally common.

In regard to this clone: Its recognized antigen is unknown. Qualities for individual bases were not recorded, and no much larger clone is one base off.

The receptor comes from a female donor in good health and CMV-seropositive. The chain is encoded by TRBV5-1 joined to TRBJ2-1, with the D gene not clear enough to name. The sequenced sample was PBMCs. The sequence in DNA is TGCGCCAGCAGCTTGATCCCATCCAGCTCCTACAATGAGCAGTTCTTC. Its coded protein is CASSLIPSSSYNEQFF.